One and the same sample provided the 19 T cell receptor beta chains below, sequenced in a study of brain T cells in children with intractable seizures. Assay used: immunoSEQ multiplex PCR; TCRdb lists only in-frame clones, some missing. This table has about 340,000 clones, about 94% appearing once. The time point here: blood from clinic visit 5 months post-surgery; TSC patient then seizure free. Source: peripheral blood, taken approximately 5 months after surgery. The receptors stem from a boy less than two years old with tuberous sclerosis and intractable seizures.

Concerning this clone: Possible read error: a much larger clone is one base away. This CDR3 is also generated by other DNA sequences in the sample. V usage is TRBV28 and J usage is TRBJ2-7; the D is unclear. V lost 6 bases and J lost 3, with 6 bases in between. CDR3 length equals 11 residues. Germline-derived CDR1 and CDR2 are MDHEN and SYDVKM. This chain's CDR3 is CASSSSYEQYF. The CDR3 DNA reads TGTGCCAGCAGCTCGAGCTACGAGCAGTACTTC. Looking up the rest from reference TRBV28 and TRBJ2-7 gives the full variable domain: DVKVTQSSRYLVKRTGEKVFLECVQDMDHENMFWYRQDPGLGLRLIYFSYDVKMKEKGDIPEGYSVSREKKERFSLILESASTNQTSMYLCASSSSYEQYFGPGTRLTVT.

The chain combines TRBV13 with TRBJ1-4, with a tentative D call TRBD1 (6 bases). The V end was cut by 4 bases, the J end by 7 bases, with 19 bases between. Germline V gene lookup returns CDR1 PRHDT and CDR2 FYEKMQ (reference sequence). The CDR3 consists of 16 residues. Here the CDR3 reads CASSSSGQYKVEKLFF. The CDR3 region has the DNA TGTGCCAGCAGCTCATCCGGACAGTACAAGGTTGAAAAACTGTTTTTT.

The J gene is TRBJ2-1, the V gene TRBV7-6, with TRBD2 identical over 9 bases. Germline V gives CDR1 SGHVS, CDR2 FNYEAQ. The trim removed 1 base at V and 0 bases at J, leaving 10 bases unmatched. The length of the CDR3 is 19 residues. The CDR3 region is CASSLGSLRGGPSYNEQFF. The CDR3, as DNA: TGTGCCAGCAGCTTAGGGTCTTTGCGGGGGGGACCCTCCTACAATGAGCAGTTCTTC.

The V gene is TRBV6-5, the J gene TRBJ2-4, with 15 positions matching TRBD2. The CDR3 runs to 15 residues. Germline CDR1 is MNHEY and CDR2 is SVGAGI. V lost 8 bases and J lost 7; bases outside the gene matches: 6. Here the CDR3 reads CASGLAGGRRNIQYF. Written as DNA, the CDR3 is TGTGCCAGCGGACTAGCGGGGGGGCGCAGGAACATTCAGTACTTC.

This clone appeared once. For the CDR3, the DNA is TGTGCCAGCAGCCGGTTCGCGCAGGGCAGCCCAGAGCAGTACTTC. Residues: CASSRFAQGSPEQYF. The J gene is TRBJ2-7, the V gene TRBV3-1 (or the pseudogene TRBV3-2); D possibly corresponds to TRBD1 (5 bases). V gave up 4 bases and J gave up 7 bases, with 20 bases separating them. Germline V gene lookup returns CDR1 LGHDT and CDR2 YNNKEL (reference sequence). The CDR3 is made up of 15 amino acids.

The chain is built from TRBV27 and TRBJ1-6; 8 nucleotides agree with TRBD1. J lost 4 bases, V lost 4 bases, and 6 bases had no gene match. The germline V gene encodes CDR1 MNHEY and CDR2 SMNVEV (reference sequence). The CDR3 is 16 residues long. CDR3 nucleotides: TGTGCCAGCAGTTCCCCAGGGGGCTGGTATAATTCACCCCTCCACTTT. Translating it yields CASSSPGGWYNSPLHF.

CDR3 amino acids: CASSIGPSHEAFF. DNA for the CDR3: TGTGCCAGTAGTATAGGACCGAGCCATGAAGCTTTCTTT. The chain combines TRBV19 with TRBJ1-1; D not resolved. The CDR3 covers 13 residues. Germline CDR1 is LNHDA and CDR2 is SQIVND (reference sequence). Between the trimmed V and J ends, which lost 1 base and 7 bases, there was a span of 10 bases.

The J gene is TRBJ2-7, the V gene TRBV6-5; tentatively, D is TRBD1 (7 bases). Germline CDR1 and CDR2: MNHEY and SVGAGI. This CDR3 comprises 15 residues. V was clipped by 6 bases and J by 2 bases, with 17 bases between them. The CDR3 DNA sequence: TGTGCCAGCAGCCCCGGGACAGCGGGTGCCTACGAGCAGTACTTC. Its protein product is CASSPGTAGAYEQYF.

V and J are TRBV9 and TRBJ2-1, with D possibly called TRBD1 or TRBD2 (6 bases each). The V gene lost 3 bases and the J gene lost 5 bases, with 9 bases spanning the gap. Germline V gives CDR1 SGDLS, CDR2 YYNGEE. CDR3 length equals 13 residues. CDR3 residues: CASSAGAHNEQFF. CDR3 sequence (DNA): TGTGCCAGCAGCGCGGGGGCCCACAATGAGCAGTTCTTC.

The V gene is TRBV30, the J gene TRBJ1-1; the match to TRBD1 covers 10 bases. The CDR3 has 18 amino acids. Germline V lookup: CDR1 GTSNPN, CDR2 SVGIG (reference sequence). Trimming at V came to 3 bases and at J to 2 bases, leaving 15 bases not matched to a gene. The DNA for the CDR3 is TGTGCCTGGAGAGATGAAAACCGGGACAGGGGACAAAACACTGAAGCTTTCTTT. The encoded protein is CAWRDENRDRGQNTEAFF. Complete variable domain (other parts from reference TRBV30 and TRBJ1-1): SQTIHQWPATLVQPVGSPLSLECTVEGTSNPNLYWYRQAAGRGLQLLFYSVGIGQISSEVPQNLSASRPQDRQFILSSKKLLLSDSGFYLCAWRDENRDRGQNTEAFFGQGTRLTVV.

The chain is built from TRBV20-1 and TRBJ2-1; TRBD2 matches at 10 bases. The V gene end was trimmed by 3 bases and the J gene end by 9 bases; junction bases not matched to a gene: 11. Germline V gene sequence: CDR1 DFQATT, CDR2 SNEGSKA (reference sequence). The CDR3 runs 15 residues. The CDR3 DNA follows: TGCAGTGCTAGTGATTTACCTAGCGGGAGCGGTGAGCAGTTCTTC. This translates into CSASDLPSGSGEQFF.

V gene TRBV11-2 combines with J gene TRBJ1-4, with 8 bases lining up with TRBD1. Germline assignment: CDR1 SGHAT and CDR2 FQNNGV. V gave up 4 bases and J gave up 8 bases; unmatched junction bases: 6. The CDR3 consists of 14 residues. The CDR3, as DNA: TGTGCCAGCAGCTCAGGGGGCGTATGGGAAAAACTGTTTTTT. The encoded protein is CASSSGGVWEKLFF.

This clone was detected only once. V is TRBV5-1 and J is TRBJ2-7; no definite D call. CDR3 length equals 11 residues. CDR1 and CDR2 (germline): SGHRS, YFSETQ. Trimming removed 0 bases at V and 7 bases at J, with 5 bases between. CDR3 coding DNA: TGCGCCAGCAGCTTGGGATTGGAGCAGTACTTC. Translation gives CASSLGLEQYF.

This clone was found once. The J gene is TRBJ2-7, the V gene TRBV6-5; D is tentatively TRBD1 or TRBD2 (5 bases each). The germline V and J ends were trimmed by 6 bases and 4 bases, with 16 bases remaining between them. Per the germline V gene, CDR1 is MNHEY and CDR2 is SVGAGI. The CDR3 is 14 residues long. The CDR3 protein is CASSRDGSPYEQYF. Here the CDR3 DNA reads TGTGCCAGCAGCCGGGACGGATCACCTTACGAGCAGTACTTC.

V gene TRBV7-9 combines with J gene TRBJ1-1; 11 positions match TRBD1. Looked up from germline, CDR1 is SEHNR and CDR2 is FQNEAQ (reference sequence). Trimming cost V 6 bases and J 5 bases; bases outside gene matches: 8. The CDR3 has 15 amino acids. Written as DNA, the CDR3 is TGTGCCAGCAGATCATCCGGGACAGGGGGAACTGAAGCTTTCTTT. Its translation is CASRSSGTGGTEAFF.

V and J are TRBV11-2 and TRBJ1-1; D is ambiguous. From germline, CDR1 is SGHAT and CDR2 FQNNGV. Trimming took off 5 bases at V and 0 bases at J, with 13 bases between the two ends. This CDR3 is built from 15 residues. The CDR3 nucleotides are TGTGCCAGCAGCCCTGCAACTAGTTTGAACACTGAAGCTTTCTTT. Amino acid sequence: CASSPATSLNTEAFF.

This clone was detected once. The gene calls are TRBV6-1 and TRBJ1-1, with D maybe TRBD1 (6 bases). The CDR3 is made up of 14 amino acids. Germline CDR1 and CDR2: MNHNS and SASEGT. V lost 0 bases and J 5 bases, leaving 10 bases between the germline ends. This CDR3 is CASSEALGGTEAFF. The CDR3 DNA is TGTGCCAGCAGTGAAGCACTAGGGGGAACTGAAGCTTTCTTT.

The rearrangement uses TRBV5-8 and TRBJ1-2, with D tentatively TRBD1 (6 bases). V lost 3 bases, J lost 2 bases, and 11 bases lay in between. The CDR3 has 14 amino acids. Germline CDR1 is SGHTS and CDR2 is YDEGEE. Here the CDR3 reads CASSSDSLNYGYTF. The CDR3 DNA reads TGTGCCAGCAGCTCGGACAGTCTCAACTATGGCTACACCTTC.

The V gene is TRBV10-1, the J gene TRBJ1-5, with D perhaps TRBD1 (6 bases). Trimming removed 6 bases at V and 8 bases at J, with 20 bases between. The CDR3 loop spans 15 amino acids. Germline V gives CDR1 WNHNN, CDR2 SYGVQD (reference sequence). The CDR3 DNA is TGCGCCAGCAGAAATTTACGGGGGCCCGGGGAGCCCCAGCATTTT. Its protein is CASRNLRGPGEPQHF.